This T cell receptor (beta chain) derives from a study of blood T cell repertoires in COVID-19. As for the study in general: Sample material is recorded as cDNA or gDNA derived from T cells, B-cell-depleted T cells, or PBMCs.

The CDR3 has 16 residues. V lost 1 base, J lost 0 bases, and 11 bases lay in between. Germline V CDR1 and CDR2: SGHVS, FNYEAQ. Per the authors' pipeline: The authors estimated nucleated cell counts from reference gene primer amplification. Here immunoSEQ multiplex PCR was the method, and the copy in TCRdb shows in-frame clones only, minus some. That table gives V, J and clone size, and the DNA gave D and trimming. The sample shows about 97,000 clones, just under 85% of them seen only once. The chain carries TRBV7-6 and TRBJ2-3; D gene unclear. This clonotype originated in a man between 65 and 79 years old with acute or convalescent COVID-19. The sample consisted of peripheral blood. Written as DNA, the CDR3 is TGTGCCAGCAGCTTAGGGGTCAGGTCGAGCACAGATACGCAGTATTTT. Translated, it gives CASSLGVRSSTDTQYF.